Following are 29 T cell receptor beta chains from one sample sequenced in a study of blood T cell repertoires in COVID-19. Sequencing was performed with immunoSEQ multiplex PCR; in TCRdb, only in-frame clones are kept and a portion is missing. In the table there are around 240,000 clones, about 85% of which are singletons. The sequencing sample was made of peripheral blood. The origin of the receptors is a man aged 35 to 55 with acute or convalescent COVID-19.

J is TRBJ1-4 and V is TRBV15; a possible D gene is TRBD1 (5 bases). Germline CDR1 and CDR2: LNHNV and YYDKDF (reference sequence). CDR3 length equals 13 residues. V dropped 2 bases and J dropped 5 bases, with 6 bases sitting between them. The CDR3 nucleotides are TGTGCCACCAGCAGACGACAGAATGAAAAACTGTTTTTT. Translation: CATSRRQNEKLFF.

This chain uses TRBV4-3 with TRBJ1-1; 8 nucleotides line up with TRBD1. V lost 1 base, J lost 5 bases, and 9 bases stayed unmatched. The CDR3 totals 16 residues. Looked up from germline, CDR1 is LGHNA and CDR2 is YSLEER. DNA for the CDR3: TGCGCCAGCAGCCAAGTCGGCTTGACAGGGGATACTGAAGCTTTCTTT. Protein sequence: CASSQVGLTGDTEAFF.

The chain joins TRBV5-1 to TRBJ1-1; a possible D gene is TRBD1 (5 bases). With 4 bases removed from V and 4 bases from J, the gap between germline ends came to 17 bases. Germline assignment: CDR1 SGHRS and CDR2 YFSETQ. This CDR3 has 15 residues. The CDR3 DNA reads TGCGCCAGCAGCCCAGGATGGCGGGACGGCACTGAAGCTTTCTTT. It codes for CASSPGWRDGTEAFF.

This chain links TRBV24-1 with TRBJ2-5, with D maybe TRBD1 (6 bases). V lost 1 base and J lost 5, with 10 bases in between. The CDR3 is 14 amino acids. The germline V gene encodes CDR1 KGHDR and CDR2 SFDVKD. Written as DNA, the CDR3 is TGTGCCACCAGTGATTTTCAGGGGCGGGAGACCCAGTACTTC. Protein: CATSDFQGRETQYF.

The chain employs TRBV30 and TRBJ2-3, with unresolved D. V lost 2 bases and J lost 6, with 12 bases in between. This CDR3 has 13 amino acids. Looked up from germline, CDR1 is GTSNPN and CDR2 is SVGIG (reference sequence). CDR3 nucleotide sequence: TGTGCCTGGAGTACTATATCCCTCGATACGCAGTATTTT. It translates to CAWSTISLDTQYF.

The CDR3 sequence: CASSSLTSLLIYGYTF. Here the CDR3 DNA reads TGTGCCAGCAGTTCGCTGACATCCCTCCTCATCTATGGCTACACCTTC. The chain is built from TRBV28 and TRBJ1-2, with no clear D. This CDR3 spans 16 amino acids. Germline V gene lookup returns CDR1 MDHEN and CDR2 SYDVKM. V gave up 4 bases and J gave up 4 bases, with 19 bases separating them.

The chain links TRBV30 to TRBJ2-3; 9 bases are a match to TRBD2. With 0 bases clipped from V and 6 bases from J, the junction kept 7 bases outside the gene matches. The CDR3 runs to 15 residues. Germline V gene lookup returns CDR1 GTSNPN and CDR2 SVGIG (reference sequence). DNA of the CDR3: TGTGCCTGGAGTGTAGAGTTGCTAGCGGGGGATACGCAGTATTTT. Residues: CAWSVELLAGDTQYF.

This rearrangement joins TRBV29-1 to TRBJ1-6, with 9 bases fitting TRBD1. The length of the CDR3 is 13 residues. With V trimmed by 7 bases and J by 8 bases, 6 bases remained unmatched. CDR1 is SQVTM, CDR2 ANQGSEA, per germline. In DNA form, the CDR3 reads TGCAGCGCCAGACAGGGGGTGGATTCACCCCTCCACTTT. Translated: CSARQGVDSPLHF.

This chain uses TRBV29-1 with TRBJ1-1; 8 bases line up with TRBD1. The CDR3 contains 12 residues. The V gene end was trimmed by 6 bases and the J gene end by 9 bases; junction bases not matched to a gene: 9. From germline, CDR1 is SQVTM and CDR2 ANQGSEA. This chain's CDR3 is CSVTTGEVKAFF. For the CDR3, the DNA is TGCAGCGTGACGACAGGGGAGGTAAAAGCTTTCTTT.

This sequence joins TRBV6-1 and TRBJ1-1, with no clear D. V shed 1 base and J shed 5 bases, with 11 bases lying between them. CDR1 and CDR2 (germline): MNHNS, SASEGT. There are 14 residues in the CDR3. The CDR3: CASSEVMRVTEAFF. The CDR3 nucleotides read TGTGCCAGCAGTGAAGTCATGAGGGTGACTGAAGCTTTCTTT.

This chain uses TRBV10-1 with TRBJ2-5; tentative D call: TRBD1 (6 bases). This CDR3 is built from 14 residues. The ends were cut back, 5 bases at V and 1 base at J, with 11 bases in the middle. The germline gives CDR1 WNHNN, CDR2 SYGVQD (reference sequence). The chain's CDR3 is CASSPRDTQETQYF. The CDR3 DNA reads TGCGCCAGCAGTCCCCGGGACACCCAAGAGACCCAGTACTTC.

The rearrangement links TRBV5-1 to TRBJ2-3, with D possibly matching TRBD2 (7 bases). Trimming stripped 6 bases from V and 4 bases from J, with 12 bases between. CDR3 size: 13 residues. From germline, CDR1 is SGHRS and CDR2 YFSETQ. The CDR3 DNA reads as TGCGCCAGCACCGGCGGGGGCTCAGATACGCAGTATTTT. Encoded protein: CASTGGGSDTQYF.

This clone was counted a single time. The chain couples TRBV19 to TRBJ1-1, with 7 bases fitting TRBD1. This CDR3 contains 15 residues. Germline V gene sequence: CDR1 LNHDA, CDR2 SQIVND (reference sequence). V lost 6 bases, J lost 0 bases, and 7 bases stayed unmatched. The CDR3 reads CASRAGQKMNTEAFF. The CDR3 coding sequence is TGTGCCAGTAGGGCGGGACAGAAAATGAACACTGAAGCTTTCTTT.

This chain joins TRBV7-9 and TRBJ2-1; the match to TRBD1 covers 7 bases. Germline CDR1 SEHNR, CDR2 FQNEAQ (reference sequence). The CDR3 extends over 15 amino acids. The V segment lost 2 bases and the J segment 9 bases; nucleotides outside the gene matches: 10. CDR3 amino acids: CASSLIVQGEGEQFF. The CDR3 coding sequence is TGTGCCAGCAGCTTAATCGTCCAGGGGGAAGGTGAGCAGTTCTTC.

This clone was found once. The chain has TRBV2 and TRBJ1-2; 9 bases are shared with TRBD1. The CDR3 sequence is 14 residues long. Germline values: CDR1 SNHLY, CDR2 FYNNEI. Trimming took 6 bases from V and 2 from J; bases not matched to a gene: 4. This chain's CDR3 is CASSRTGENYGYTF. CDR3 DNA sequence: TGTGCCAGCAGCCGGACAGGGGAAAACTATGGCTACACCTTC.

The chain recombines TRBV28 with TRBJ1-1, with 7 bases identical to TRBD1. In germline, CDR1 is MDHEN, CDR2 SYDVKM. The junction had 16 bases not matched to a gene; V was cut back by 3 bases and J by 3 bases. The CDR3 extends over 18 amino acids. CDR3 sequence (DNA): TGTGCCAGCAGTTTCCTAGGGACGGATAAGCAGGGGGACACTGAAGCTTTCTTT. Its protein is CASSFLGTDKQGDTEAFF.

This CDR3 reads CASSPLPLQGGEDEQYF. As DNA, the CDR3 is TGTGCCAGCAGCCCCCTACCCCTACAGGGTGGAGAGGACGAGCAGTACTTC. V usage is TRBV5-6 and J usage is TRBJ2-7, with a weak D call TRBD1 (6 bases). The CDR3 totals 17 residues. CDR1 and CDR2 (germline): SGHDT, YYEEEE. The ends were cut back, 4 bases at V and 5 bases at J, with 25 bases in the middle.

CDR3 bases: TGTGCTAGTGGTCCCGAGGGTGGGAATGAGCAGTTCTTC. Translating it yields CASGPEGGNEQFF. The rearrangement joins TRBV12-5 to TRBJ2-1; tentatively, D is TRBD2 (5 bases). The CDR3 has 13 amino acids. Trimming cost V 5 bases and J 7 bases, with 12 bases left between them. Germline CDR1 reads LGHNT; CDR2 reads FRNRAP.

This clone has a single count. The J gene is TRBJ2-5, the V gene TRBV3-1 (or the pseudogene TRBV3-2); 8 bases are a match to TRBD1. From germline, CDR1 is LGHDT and CDR2 YNNKEL (reference sequence). V gave up 0 bases and J gave up 0 bases; unmatched junction bases: 9. The CDR3 is made up of 18 amino acids. CDR3 sequence (DNA): TGTGCCAGCAGCCAAGACTCATTGACAGGGGTTGACCAAGAGACCCAGTACTTC. It specifies CASSQDSLTGVDQETQYF.

The chain is built from TRBV13 and TRBJ2-1; D perhaps matches TRBD2 (5 bases). V lost 8 bases and J lost 1, with 12 bases in between. Per germline, CDR1 PRHDT and CDR2 FYEKMQ (reference sequence). The CDR3 has 14 amino acids. The CDR3 loop reads CASAETGSYNEQFF. The CDR3 bases are TGTGCCAGCGCAGAGACGGGGTCCTACAATGAGCAGTTCTTC.

The chain combines TRBV2 with TRBJ1-3; no firm D call. CDR3 length: 13 amino acids. Trimming pared 4 bases from V and 6 bases from J, leaving 10 bases between. Germline V gene lookup returns CDR1 SNHLY and CDR2 FYNNEI. The CDR3 reads CASSADQANTIYF. The CDR3, as DNA: TGTGCCAGCAGTGCCGATCAGGCAAACACCATATATTTT.

The CDR3, as DNA: TGTGCCACCAGTGGAAACAAGAACACTGAAGCTTTCTTT. Translated, it gives CATSGNKNTEAFF. This sequence joins TRBV24-1 and TRBJ1-1; D gene unclear. CDR3 size: 13 residues. The germline V and J ends were trimmed by 5 bases and 1 base, with 7 bases remaining between them. Looked up from germline, CDR1 is KGHDR and CDR2 is SFDVKD.

The rearrangement joins TRBV7-6 to TRBJ2-2; weak D call: TRBD2 (7 bases). This CDR3 comprises 16 residues. In germline, CDR1 is SGHVS, CDR2 FNYEAQ. V was cut by 5 bases and J by 5 bases, with 18 bases left in between. The CDR3 loop reads CASSPTAGAYTGELFF. The CDR3 bases are TGTGCCAGCAGCCCAACCGCGGGGGCTTATACCGGGGAGCTGTTTTTT.

The chain recombines TRBV12-3 or TRBV12-4 with TRBJ2-1, with D perhaps TRBD2 (5 bases). The CDR3 consists of 13 residues. Trimming shortened V by 3 bases and J by 8 bases, and 11 bases separated the two germline ends. The DNA of the CDR3 is TGTGCCAGCAGTTTCGGTACTAGGGATGAGCAGTTCTTC. It encodes CASSFGTRDEQFF.

The genes are TRBV4-1 and TRBJ1-5, with TRBD1 matching 7 bases. The CDR3 contains 15 residues. J lost 4 bases, V lost 0 bases, and 3 bases had no gene match. CDR1 and CDR2 (germline): MGHRA, YSYEKL. This chain's CDR3 is CASSQDPGGNQPQHF. For the CDR3, the DNA is TGCGCCAGCAGCCAAGATCCAGGGGGTAATCAGCCCCAGCATTTT.

This sequence joins TRBV6-5 and TRBJ1-1; D call uncertain. Germline V CDR1 and CDR2: MNHEY, SVGAGI. CDR3 length: 13 residues. The V end lost 5 bases, the J end lost 1 base, and 8 bases lay between the germline ends. CDR3 sequence: CASSNNGNTEAFF. DNA of the CDR3: TGTGCCAGCAGTAATAACGGGAACACTGAAGCTTTCTTT.

CDR3 bases: TGTGCCTGGAGAAAAAAGGGCAGGGAGGCCTTTGGCTACACCTTC. Its protein product is CAWRKKGREAFGYTF. The chain recombines TRBV30 with TRBJ1-2; D might be TRBD1 (5 bases). The CDR3 extends over 15 amino acids. Germline lookup yields CDR1 GTSNPN and CDR2 SVGIG (reference sequence). Trimming stripped 3 bases from V and 7 bases from J, with 21 bases between. Full variable domain (rest looked up from reference TRBV30 and TRBJ1-2): SQTIHQWPATLVQPVGSPLSLECTVEGTSNPNLYWYRQAAGRGLQLLFYSVGIGQISSEVPQNLSASRPQDRQFILSSKKLLLSDSGFYLCAWRKKGREAFGYTFGSGTRLTVV.

To note about this clone: Other DNA sequences within the sample encode an identical CDR3. The chain is built from TRBV6-5 and TRBJ1-5; D might be TRBD1 (6 bases). This CDR3 comprises 14 residues. V lost 4 bases and J lost 3, with 10 bases in between. CDR1 and CDR2 from the germline V gene are MNHEY and SVGAGI. This CDR3 reads CASSSGQNNQPQHF. CDR3 DNA: TGTGCCAGCAGTTCCGGACAGAACAATCAGCCCCAGCATTTT.

CDR3 protein: CASSPSDYGYTF. For the CDR3, the DNA is TGTGCCAGCAGCCCGAGTGACTATGGCTACACCTTC. The chain has TRBV12-3 or TRBV12-4 and TRBJ1-2; D is unclear. With 6 bases removed from V and 3 bases from J, the gap between germline ends came to 8 bases. The CDR3 extends over 12 amino acids.